This T cell receptor beta chain was sequenced for a study of cytomegalovirus exposure and HLA in healthy donors. Germline values: CDR1 SGHRS, CDR2 YFSETQ. J was trimmed by 2 bases and V by 5 bases; bases with no gene match: 18. CDR3 size: 19 residues. Primers included in the PCR were 60 Vbeta and 13 Jbeta primers. The protocol was immunoSEQ multiplex PCR, while the TCRdb copy is restricted to in-frame clones and leaves out a portion. The sample shows fewer than 250,000 clones, about four fifths of them seen only once. For this clone: Its antigen is undetermined.

Whole-study results and caveats: Fewer N-insertions (relative to the approximately 700-donor mean) were reportedly seen in an Asian-associated ancestry cluster in a later analysis.

The sample consisted of PBMCs. The V gene is TRBV5-1, the J gene TRBJ2-3; 9 nucleotides agree with TRBD1. The TCR comes from a man aged 25 to 40 in good health and CMV-seronegative. The CDR3 reads CASRPGTGLLNGITDTQYF. The CDR3 DNA reads TGCGCCAGCAGACCCGGGACAGGGCTTTTAAATGGGATCACAGATACGCAGTATTTT.